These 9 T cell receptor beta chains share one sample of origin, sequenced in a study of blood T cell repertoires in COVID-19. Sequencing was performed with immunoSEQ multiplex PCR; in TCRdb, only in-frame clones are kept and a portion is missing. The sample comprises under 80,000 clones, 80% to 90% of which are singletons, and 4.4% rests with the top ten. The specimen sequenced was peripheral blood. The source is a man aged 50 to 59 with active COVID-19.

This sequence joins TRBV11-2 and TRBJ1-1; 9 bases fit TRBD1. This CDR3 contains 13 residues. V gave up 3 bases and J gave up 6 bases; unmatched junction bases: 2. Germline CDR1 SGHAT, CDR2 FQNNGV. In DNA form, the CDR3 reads TGTGCCAGCAGCTTCCGGACAGGGGCTGAAGCTTTCTTT. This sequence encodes CASSFRTGAEAFF.

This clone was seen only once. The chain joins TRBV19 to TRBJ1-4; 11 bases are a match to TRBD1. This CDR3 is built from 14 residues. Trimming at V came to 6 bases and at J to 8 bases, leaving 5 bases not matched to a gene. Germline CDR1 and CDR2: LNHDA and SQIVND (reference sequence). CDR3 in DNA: TGTGCCAGTAGGGACAGGGGGCGAAGCGAAAAACTGTTTTTT. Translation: CASRDRGRSEKLFF.

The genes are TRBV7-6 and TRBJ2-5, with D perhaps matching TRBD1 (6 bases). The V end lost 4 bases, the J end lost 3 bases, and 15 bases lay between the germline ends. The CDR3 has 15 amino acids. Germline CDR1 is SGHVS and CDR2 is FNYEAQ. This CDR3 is CASSYQQGDKETQYF. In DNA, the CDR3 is TGTGCCAGCAGCTATCAACAGGGCGATAAAGAGACCCAGTACTTC.

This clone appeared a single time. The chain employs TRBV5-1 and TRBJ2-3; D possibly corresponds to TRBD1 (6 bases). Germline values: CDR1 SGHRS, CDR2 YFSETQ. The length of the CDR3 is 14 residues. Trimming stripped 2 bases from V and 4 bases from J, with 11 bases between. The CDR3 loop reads CASSFTGYSDTQYF. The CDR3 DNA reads TGCGCCAGCAGCTTTACAGGGTATTCAGATACGCAGTATTTT.

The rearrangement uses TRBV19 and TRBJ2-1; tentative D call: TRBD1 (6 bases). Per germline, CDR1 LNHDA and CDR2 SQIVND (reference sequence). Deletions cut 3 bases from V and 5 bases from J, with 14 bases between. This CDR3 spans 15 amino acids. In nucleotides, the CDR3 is TGTGCCAGTAGTATTGTCCACAGGGAGAACAATGAGCAGTTCTTC. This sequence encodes CASSIVHRENNEQFF. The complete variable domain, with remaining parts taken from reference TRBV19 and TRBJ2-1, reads DGGITQSPKYLFRKEGQNVTLSCEQNLNHDAMYWYRQDPGQGLRLIYYSQIVNDFQKGDIAEGYSVSREKKESFPLTVTSAQKNPTAFYLCASSIVHRENNEQFFGPGTRLTVL.

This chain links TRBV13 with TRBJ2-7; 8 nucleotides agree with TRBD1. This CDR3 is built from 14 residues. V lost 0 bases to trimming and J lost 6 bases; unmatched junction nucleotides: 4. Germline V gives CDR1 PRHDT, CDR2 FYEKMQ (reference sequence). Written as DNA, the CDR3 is TGTGCCAGCAGCTTAGGGACAGGGGCGGCCGAGCAGTACTTC. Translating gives CASSLGTGAAEQYF.

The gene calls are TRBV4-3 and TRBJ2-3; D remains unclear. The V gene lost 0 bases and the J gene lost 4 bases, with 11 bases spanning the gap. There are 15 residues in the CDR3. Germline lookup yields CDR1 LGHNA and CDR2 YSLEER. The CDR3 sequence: CASSQDKYTPDTQYF. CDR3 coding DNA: TGCGCCAGCAGCCAAGATAAGTACACGCCAGATACGCAGTATTTT.

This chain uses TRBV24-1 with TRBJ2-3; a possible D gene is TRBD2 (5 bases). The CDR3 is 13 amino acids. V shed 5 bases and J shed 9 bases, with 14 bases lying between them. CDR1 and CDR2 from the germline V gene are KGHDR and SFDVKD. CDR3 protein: CATSGGPAGTQYF. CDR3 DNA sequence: TGTGCCACCAGTGGAGGGCCGGCCGGGACGCAGTATTTT.

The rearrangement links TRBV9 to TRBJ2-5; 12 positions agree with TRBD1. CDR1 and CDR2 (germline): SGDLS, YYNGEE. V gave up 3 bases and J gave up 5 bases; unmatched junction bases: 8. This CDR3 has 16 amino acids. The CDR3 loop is CASSARDRGLGETQYF. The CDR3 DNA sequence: TGTGCCAGCAGCGCTCGGGACAGGGGGCTTGGGGAGACCCAGTACTTC.